A single sample is the source of the 10 T cell receptor beta chains below, sequenced in a study of identical twins. Each CDR3 protein is one row after TCRdb ran MiXCR on the 5' RACE reads. The sample holds about 530,000 distinct CDR3 sequences, around 24% seen once. These sequences were also reported in another study, on yellow fever vaccine responses in identical twins.

The sample was CD4+ T cells sorted from blood. These receptors were collected from a woman aged 18-29 years in good health.

This sequence joins TRBV4-1 and TRBJ2-7; 10 bases are shared with TRBD1. The CDR3 extends over 13 amino acids. J lost 9 bases, V lost 1 base, and 3 bases had no gene match. Germline CDR1 reads MGHRA; CDR2 reads YSYEKL. In DNA, the CDR3 is TGCGCCAGCAGCCAAGCCGGGACAGGGGCGCAGTACTTC. Protein product: CASSQAGTGAQYF.

Notes on this clonotype: Given a much more abundant clone one base away, this may be a read error. The chain employs TRBV12-3 or TRBV12-4 and TRBJ2-7; 8 bases line up with TRBD1. The CDR3 has 13 amino acids. J lost 2 bases, V lost 6 bases, and 3 bases had no gene match. CDR3 sequence reads: CASRYRGTYEQYF. CDR3 coding DNA: TGTGCCAGCAGGTACAGGGGGACCTACGAGCAGTACTTC.

This clonotype has just a few counts. V is TRBV5-1 and J is TRBJ2-7, with D possibly matching TRBD1 (5 bases). V was clipped by 0 bases and J by 7 bases, with 14 bases between them. This CDR3 has 14 residues. Germline values: CDR1 SGHRS, CDR2 YFSETQ. The CDR3 nucleotides read TGCGCCAGCAGCTTGGGGGGCACTGGGTCTGAGCAGTACGTC. Translation: CASSLGGTGSEQYV.

This chain joins TRBV2 and TRBJ2-7; D unresolved. V lost 2 bases and J 6 bases, leaving 14 bases between the germline ends. Germline CDR1 is SNHLY and CDR2 is FYNNEI. This CDR3 contains 14 residues. The CDR3 DNA reads TGTGCCAGCAGTGAACCCCCCAGTGCGCGCGAGCAGTACTTC. This encodes CASSEPPSAREQYF.

The chain carries TRBV15 and TRBJ2-6, with D possibly TRBD2 on 5 matching bases. The CDR3 is made up of 15 amino acids. Germline V lookup: CDR1 LNHNV, CDR2 YYDKDF (reference sequence). Trimming left V 5 bases short and J 0 bases short, with 8 bases between. In nucleotides, the CDR3 is TGTGCCACCAGCGAGGGATACTCTGGGGCCAACGTCCTGACTTTC. It encodes CATSEGYSGANVLTF.

The genes are TRBV12-3 or TRBV12-4 and TRBJ1-1, with 8 positions matching TRBD1. The trim removed 5 bases at V and 1 base at J, leaving 9 bases unmatched. The CDR3 has 16 residues. This CDR3 reads CASSLRTGSTNTEAFF. As DNA, the CDR3 is TGTGCCAGCAGTCTTAGGACAGGGTCTACGAACACTGAAGCTTTCTTT.

V gene TRBV5-1 combines with J gene TRBJ2-7; 8 bases agree with TRBD2. The V and J ends lost 0 bases and 0 bases, in that order; junction bases with no gene match: 5. Germline CDR1 SGHRS, CDR2 YFSETQ. This CDR3 contains 16 residues. The CDR3 nucleotides read TGCGCCAGCAGCTTGGCCAGCGGGGGCGGCTCCTACGAGCAGTACTTC. It codes for CASSLASGGGSYEQYF.

The CDR3 DNA sequence: TGTGCCAGCAGTTTGAGCCTCCGCTTGCAGTACTTC. This sequence encodes CASSLSLRLQYF. The chain is built from TRBV12-3 or TRBV12-4 and TRBJ2-7, with D hard to call. The CDR3 consists of 12 residues. Trimming cost V 3 bases and J 9 bases, with 12 bases left between them.

The sample holds one count of this clonotype. The V and J genes are TRBV10-3 and TRBJ2-5; D is undetermined. The CDR3 is 13 amino acids. V lost 6 bases and J 1 base, leaving 9 bases between the germline ends. Germline V gene sequence: CDR1 ENHRY, CDR2 SYGVKD. This chain's CDR3 is CAISRQVQETQYF. The CDR3 DNA is TGTGCCATCAGCCGACAAGTCCAAGAGACCCAGTACTTC.

The chain carries TRBV10-3 and TRBJ2-7; 7 nucleotides align to TRBD1. There are 13 residues in the CDR3. The ends lost 9 bases at V and 2 bases at J; junction bases unmatched: 7. Germline lookup yields CDR1 ENHRY and CDR2 SYGVKD. DNA for the CDR3: TGTGCCATAAAGACGGGACAGACCTACGAGCAGTACGTC. It is translated as CAIKTGQTYEQYV.